The rows below give T cell receptor beta chains drawn from one sample of a study of identical twins. TCRdb analysed the 5' RACE reads with MiXCR anew, one entry per CDR3 protein. This sample has a few hundred thousand distinct CDR3 sequences; 9.5% to 10% occur once, and the top ten carry more than 2.5%. These data were also reused for a study on yellow fever vaccine responses in identical twins.

The material sequenced was PBMCs. These TCRs come from a woman between 18 and 29 years old in good health. Each CDR3 is given with its conserved first and last residue. A D gene is named only where the DNA matches it firmly. The size of a clone is reported for some rows only, either as once, few or many, or as a class for expanded clones.

d_call j_call v_call clone_size cdr3_aa cdr3_nt
TRBD1 TRBJ2-7 TRBV12-3/TRBV12-4 NA CASLGTPRRQGAREHYEQYF TGTGCCAGCTTGGGTACCCCCCGGCGACAGGGGGCGCGGGAACACTACGAGCAGTACTTC
NA TRBJ2-7 TRBV28 once CASSPPGRVTYEQYF TGTGCCAGCAGTCCGCCGGGACGCGTAACCTACGAGCAGTACTTC
TRBD2 TRBJ2-7 TRBV20-1 many CSVRSLAGVGFYEQYF TGCAGTGTCAGGTCACTAGCGGGCGTAGGGTTTTACGAGCAGTACTTC
TRBD1 TRBJ2-5 TRBV7-6 few CASSWARDRPEETQYF TGTGCCAGCAGCTGGGCCCGGGACAGACCTGAAGAGACCCAGTACTTC
NA TRBJ2-5 TRBV5-1 few CASSLYGQETQYF TGCGCCAGCAGCTTGTACGGACAAGAGACCCAGTACTTC
TRBD1 TRBJ2-5 TRBV12-3/TRBV12-4 many CASSLLGGAEETQYF TGTGCCAGCAGTTTGCTAGGGGGCGCGGAAGAGACCCAGTACTTC
NA TRBJ2-2 TRBV14 many CASSRATGAANTGELFF TGTGCCAGCAGCCGCGCCACAGGAGCCGCGAACACCGGGGAGCTGTTTTTT
TRBD2 TRBJ2-1 TRBV6-2/TRBV6-3 few CASRLAGELNEQFF TGTGCCAGCAGGCTAGCGGGAGAGCTCAATGAGCAGTTCTTC
NA TRBJ2-1 TRBV7-8 many CASSPRGPMNNEQFF TGTGCCAGCAGCCCAAGGGGCCCTATGAACAATGAGCAGTTCTTC
TRBD1 TRBJ2-7 TRBV5-1 few CASSLVGQGVSEQYF TGCGCCAGCAGCTTGGTAGGACAGGGAGTAAGCGAGCAGTACTTC
NA TRBJ2-7 TRBV6-1 few CASSPRLVRSYEQYF TGTGCCAGCAGCCCGAGGCTAGTTCGTAGTTACGAGCAGTACTTC
NA TRBJ2-1 TRBV4-2 many CASSQIRKGWVSYNEQFF TGTGCCAGCAGCCAAATACGCAAAGGGTGGGTGAGTTACAATGAGCAGTTCTTC
NA TRBJ1-1 TRBV27 many CASRSLQGNTEAFF TGTGCCAGCAGATCATTACAGGGTAACACTGAAGCTTTCTTT
NA TRBJ2-2 TRBV11-2 few CASSGAVANTGELFF TGTGCCAGCAGCGGAGCCGTTGCGAACACCGGGGAGCTGTTTTTT
NA TRBJ2-7 TRBV10-3 NA CAISQGRDEQYF TGTGCCATCAGCCAGGGCCGTGACGAGCAGTACTTC
NA TRBJ2-3 TRBV11-2 NA CASSLVGTDTDTQYF TGTGCCAGCAGCTTAGTCGGGACTGACACAGATACGCAGTATTTT
TRBD1 TRBJ2-5 TRBV4-2 NA CASSPARWTGAEETQYF TGTGCCAGCAGCCCCGCCCGATGGACAGGGGCAGAAGAGACCCAGTACTTC
NA TRBJ2-1 TRBV14 NA CASSPIRGASYNEQFF TGTGCCAGCAGCCCCATCCGGGGGGCCTCCTACAATGAGCAGTTCTTC
TRBD1 TRBJ2-1 TRBV3-1 few CASSQGTGEVRDEQFF TGTGCCAGCAGCCAGGGGACAGGGGAGGTTCGGGATGAGCAGTTCTTC
TRBD1 TRBJ2-5 TRBV3-1 many CASSQGFGTATTQYF TGTGCCAGCAGCCAAGGTTTCGGGACAGCCACGACCCAGTACTTC
NA TRBJ2-7 TRBV7-2 few CASSAGPGYEQYF TGTGCCAGCAGCGCTGGGCCGGGCTACGAGCAGTACTTC
NA TRBJ1-1 TRBV5-1 many CASSWNAGPNTEAFF TGCGCCAGCAGCTGGAATGCAGGGCCGAACACTGAAGCTTTCTTT
NA TRBJ1-1 TRBV19 many CASSRWENTEAFF TGTGCCAGTAGTAGGTGGGAGAACACTGAAGCTTTCTTT
TRBD1 TRBJ2-2 TRBV18 NA CASSPRGTGDTGELFF TGTGCCAGCTCACCACGTGGGACAGGGGACACCGGGGAGCTGTTTTTT
TRBD2 TRBJ2-5 TRBV5-1 few CASSSYVLAGDETQYF TGCGCCAGCAGCTCCTATGTACTAGCGGGAGATGAGACCCAGTACTTC
NA TRBJ2-1 TRBV6-8 NA CASSGVRSGSDEQFF TGTGCCAGCAGTGGGGTCCGATCCGGGAGTGATGAGCAGTTCTTC
TRBD1 TRBJ2-7 TRBV27 many CASMDGGQGSPYEQYF TGTGCCAGTATGGATGGGGGACAGGGTTCGCCCTACGAGCAGTACTTC
NA TRBJ2-3 TRBV2 NA CASRFGTDTQYF TGTGCCAGCAGGTTCGGGACAGATACGCAGTATTTT
NA TRBJ2-5 TRBV5-6 NA CASSYPSGAQYF TGTGCCAGCAGTTACCCCTCAGGGGCCCAGTACTTC
NA TRBJ2-6 TRBV12-3/TRBV12-4 many CASSLVASGANVLTF TGTGCCAGCAGTTTGGTCGCGTCTGGGGCCAACGTCCTGACTTTC
NA TRBJ1-2 TRBV19 NA CASYRVSYGYTF TGTGCCTCCTACAGGGTTTCCTATGGCTACACCTTC
TRBD1 TRBJ2-7 TRBV7-9 few CASSLGTGGKGEQYF TGTGCCAGCAGCCTAGGGACAGGGGGTAAAGGCGAGCAGTACTTC
TRBD2 TRBJ2-1 TRBV5-1 many CASSLLAGADNEQFF TGCGCCAGCAGCTTACTAGCGGGAGCAGACAATGAGCAGTTCTTC
NA TRBJ1-6 TRBV5-1 NA CASSLEIADSYNSPLHF TGCGCCAGCAGCTTGGAGATTGCGGACTCCTATAATTCACCCCTCCACTTT
NA TRBJ1-1 TRBV20-1 many CSAQFQGKGGTEAFF TGCAGTGCCCAGTTCCAGGGTAAGGGGGGCACTGAAGCTTTCTTT
NA TRBJ2-5 TRBV20-1 NA CSAHLGGRGETQYF TGCAGTGCTCACCTCGGGGGGAGGGGGGAGACCCAGTACTTC
NA TRBJ1-5 TRBV5-8 few CASSLLGTSNQPQHF TGTGCCAGCAGCTTGCTTGGGACAAGTAATCAGCCCCAGCATTTT
TRBD1 TRBJ2-7 TRBV10-3 few CAIRATGTGVNYEQYF TGTGCCATCAGAGCAACCGGGACAGGAGTGAACTACGAGCAGTACTTC
TRBD2 TRBJ2-2 TRBV6-2/TRBV6-3 once CASSRGLGRTGELVF TGTGCCAGCAGCCGGGGACTAGGGCGCACCGGGGAGCTGGTTTTT
NA TRBJ2-2 TRBV30 NA CAWTQSGSTGELFF TGTGCCTGGACTCAGAGCGGCTCAACCGGGGAGCTGTTTTTT